This T cell receptor (beta chain) came from a study of T-cell reconstitution after alpha-beta-depleted transplantation in children. Preparation of the TCRbeta library was carried out with unique molecular identifiers. One entry per CDR3 protein results from TCRdb running MiXCR on the PCR reads. Of about 640,000 distinct CDR3 sequences listed, approximately 17% are singletons. The receptor comes from a human donor who donated a stem cell graft to a child with acute myeloid leukemia. Sequenced here: PBMCs from the stem cell graft donor, sampled from the stem cell graft.

The CDR3 sequence is CATSRDQVPPQETQYF. The DNA for the CDR3 is TGTGCCACCAGCAGAGATCAAGTTCCCCCCCAAGAGACCCAGTACTTC. The chain has TRBV15 and TRBJ2-5; D gene ambiguous. Germline V gene sequence: CDR1 LNHNV, CDR2 YYDKDF (reference sequence). Trimming removed 0 bases from V and 1 base from J, with 12 bases in between. The CDR3 contains 16 residues. Filled out from reference TRBV15 and TRBJ2-5, the complete variable domain reads DAMVIQNPRYQVTQFGKPVTLSCSQTLNHNVMYWYQQKSSQAPKLLFHYYDKDFNNEADTPDNFQSRRPNTSFCFLDIRSPGLGDTAMYLCATSRDQVPPQETQYFGPGTRLLVL.